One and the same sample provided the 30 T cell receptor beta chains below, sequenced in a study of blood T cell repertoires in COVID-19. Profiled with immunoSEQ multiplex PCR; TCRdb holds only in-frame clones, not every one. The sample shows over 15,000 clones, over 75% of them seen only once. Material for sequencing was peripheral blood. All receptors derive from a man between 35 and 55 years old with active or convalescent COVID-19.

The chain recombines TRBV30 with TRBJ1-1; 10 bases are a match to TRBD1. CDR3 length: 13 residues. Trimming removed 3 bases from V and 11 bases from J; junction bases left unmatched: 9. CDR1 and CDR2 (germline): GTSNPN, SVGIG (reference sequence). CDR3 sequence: CAWSPLGTGVAFF. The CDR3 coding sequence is TGTGCCTGGAGCCCACTTGGGACAGGGGTCGCTTTCTTT.

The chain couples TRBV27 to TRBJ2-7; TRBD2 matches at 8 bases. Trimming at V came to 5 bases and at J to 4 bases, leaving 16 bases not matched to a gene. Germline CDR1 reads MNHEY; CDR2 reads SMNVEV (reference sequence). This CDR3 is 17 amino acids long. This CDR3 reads CASSTLALAGGKYEQYF. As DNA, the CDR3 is TGTGCCAGCAGTACTCTAGCCCTGGCGGGGGGAAAATACGAGCAGTACTTC.

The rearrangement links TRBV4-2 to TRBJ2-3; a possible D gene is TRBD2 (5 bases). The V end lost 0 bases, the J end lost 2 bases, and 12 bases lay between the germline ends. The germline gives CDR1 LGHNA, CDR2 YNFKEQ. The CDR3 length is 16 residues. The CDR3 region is CASSQDTGFLTDTQYF. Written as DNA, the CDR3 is TGTGCCAGCAGCCAAGATACGGGATTTCTCACAGATACGCAGTATTTT.

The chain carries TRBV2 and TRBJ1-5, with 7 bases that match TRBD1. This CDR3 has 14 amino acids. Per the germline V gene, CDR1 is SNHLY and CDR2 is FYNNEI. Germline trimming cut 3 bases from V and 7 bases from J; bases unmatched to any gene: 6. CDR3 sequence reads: CASSDRTGKQPQHF. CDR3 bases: TGTGCCAGCAGTGACAGGACAGGAAAGCAGCCCCAGCATTTT. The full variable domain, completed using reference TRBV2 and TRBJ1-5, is EPEVTQTPSHQVTQMGQEVILRCVPISNHLYFYWYRQILGQKVEFLVSFYNNEISEKSEIFDDQFSVERPDGSNFTLKIRSTKLEDSAMYFCASSDRTGKQPQHFGDGTRLSIL.

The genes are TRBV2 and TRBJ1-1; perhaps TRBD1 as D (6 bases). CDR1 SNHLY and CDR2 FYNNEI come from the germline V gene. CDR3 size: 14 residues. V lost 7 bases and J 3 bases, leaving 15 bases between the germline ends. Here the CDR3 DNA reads TGTGCCAGCACCAAACAGGGAGGGGACACTGAAGCTTTCTTT. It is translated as CASTKQGGDTEAFF.

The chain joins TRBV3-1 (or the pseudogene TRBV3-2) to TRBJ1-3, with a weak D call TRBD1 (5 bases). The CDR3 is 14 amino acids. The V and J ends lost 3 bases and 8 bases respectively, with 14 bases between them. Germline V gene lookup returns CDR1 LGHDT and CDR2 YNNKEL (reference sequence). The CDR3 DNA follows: TGTGCCAGCAGCCACTCAACTGGAGGGGACACCATATATTTT. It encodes CASSHSTGGDTIYF.

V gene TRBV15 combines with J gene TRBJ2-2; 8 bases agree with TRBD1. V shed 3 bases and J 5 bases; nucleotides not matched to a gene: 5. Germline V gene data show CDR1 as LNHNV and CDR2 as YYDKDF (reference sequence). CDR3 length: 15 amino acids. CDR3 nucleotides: TGTGCCACCAGCAGGAGACAGGGGCCGACCGGGGAGCTGTTTTTT. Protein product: CATSRRQGPTGELFF.

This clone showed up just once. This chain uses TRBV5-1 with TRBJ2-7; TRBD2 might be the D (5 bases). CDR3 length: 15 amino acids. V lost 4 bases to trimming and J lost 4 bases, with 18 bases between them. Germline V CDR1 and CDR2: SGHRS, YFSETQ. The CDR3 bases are TGCGCCAGCAGCCCTAGACCGGGATTCTTTTACGAGCAGTACTTC. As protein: CASSPRPGFFYEQYF.

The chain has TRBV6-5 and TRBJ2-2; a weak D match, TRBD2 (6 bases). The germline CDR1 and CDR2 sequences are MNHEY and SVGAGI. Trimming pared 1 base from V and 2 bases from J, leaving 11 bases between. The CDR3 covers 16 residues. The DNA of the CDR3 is TGTGCCAGCAGTTACTTGTGGCGGGATAACACCGGGGAGCTGTTTTTT. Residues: CASSYLWRDNTGELFF.

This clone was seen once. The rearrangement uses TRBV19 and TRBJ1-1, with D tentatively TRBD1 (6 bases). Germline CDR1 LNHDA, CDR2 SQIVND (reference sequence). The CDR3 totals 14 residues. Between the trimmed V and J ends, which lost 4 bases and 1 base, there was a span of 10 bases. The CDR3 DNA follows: TGTGCCAGTAGTAGCAGGGGACAGAACACTGAAGCTTTCTTT. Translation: CASSSRGQNTEAFF.

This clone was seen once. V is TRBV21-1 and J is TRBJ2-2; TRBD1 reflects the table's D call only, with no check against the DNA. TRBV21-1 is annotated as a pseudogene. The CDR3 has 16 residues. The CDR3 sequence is CASTQGTVTNTGELFF. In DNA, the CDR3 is TGTGCCAGCACACAGGGGACAGTAACGAACACCGGGGAGCTGTTTTTT.

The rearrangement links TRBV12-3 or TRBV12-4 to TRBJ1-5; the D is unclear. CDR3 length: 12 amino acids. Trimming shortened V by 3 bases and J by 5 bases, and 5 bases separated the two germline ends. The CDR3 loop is CASSLRHQPQHF. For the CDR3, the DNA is TGTGCCAGCAGTTTGAGGCATCAGCCCCAGCATTTT.

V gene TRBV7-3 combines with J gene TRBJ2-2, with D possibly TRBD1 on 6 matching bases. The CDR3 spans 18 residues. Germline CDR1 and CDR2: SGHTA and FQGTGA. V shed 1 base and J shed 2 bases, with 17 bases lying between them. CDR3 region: CASSLSARQAINTGELFF. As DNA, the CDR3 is TGTGCCAGCAGCTTAAGTGCCCGACAGGCGATAAACACCGGGGAGCTGTTTTTT.

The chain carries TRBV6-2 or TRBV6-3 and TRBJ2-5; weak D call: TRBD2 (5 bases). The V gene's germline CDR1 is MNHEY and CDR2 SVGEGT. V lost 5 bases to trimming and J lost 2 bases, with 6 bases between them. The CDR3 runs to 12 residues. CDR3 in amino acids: CASSRGQETQYF. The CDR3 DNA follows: TGTGCCAGCAGTCGCGGGCAAGAGACCCAGTACTTC.

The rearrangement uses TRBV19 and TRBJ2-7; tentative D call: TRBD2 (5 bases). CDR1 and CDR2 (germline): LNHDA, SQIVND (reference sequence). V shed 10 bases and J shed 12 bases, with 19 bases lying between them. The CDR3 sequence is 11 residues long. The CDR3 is CATTEGGRRYF. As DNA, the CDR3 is TGTGCCACCACTGAGGGCGGTCGTAGGTACTTC.

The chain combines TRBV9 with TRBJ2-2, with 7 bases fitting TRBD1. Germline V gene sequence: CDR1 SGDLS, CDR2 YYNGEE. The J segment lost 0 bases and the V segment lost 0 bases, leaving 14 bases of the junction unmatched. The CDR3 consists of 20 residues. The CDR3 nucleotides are TGTGCCAGCAGCGTAGCTACTGGAAGATTGACAGGGCCGAACACCGGGGAGCTGTTTTTT. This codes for CASSVATGRLTGPNTGELFF.

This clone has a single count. In DNA form, the CDR3 reads TGTGCCAGCTCGGCGGGACAGACGACTGAAAAACTGTTTTTT. Translated, it gives CASSAGQTTEKLFF. The chain has TRBV18 and TRBJ1-4, with 7 bases matching TRBD1. The germline V gene has CDR1 KGHSH and CDR2 LQKENI. V trimming: 6 bases; J trimming: 7 bases; junction bases outside the gene matches: 8. The length of the CDR3 is 14 residues.

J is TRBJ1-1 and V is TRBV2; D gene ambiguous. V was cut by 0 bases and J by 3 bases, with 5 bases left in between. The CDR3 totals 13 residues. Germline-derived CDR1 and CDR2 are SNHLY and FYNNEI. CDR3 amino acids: CASSEARDTEAFF. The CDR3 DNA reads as TGTGCCAGCAGTGAAGCGAGAGACACTGAAGCTTTCTTT.

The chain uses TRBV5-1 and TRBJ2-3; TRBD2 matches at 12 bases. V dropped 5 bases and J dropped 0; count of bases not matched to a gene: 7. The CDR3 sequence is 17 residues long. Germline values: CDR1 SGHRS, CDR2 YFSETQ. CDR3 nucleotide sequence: TGCGCCAGCAGTTTAGGACTAGCGGGGACTAGCACAGATACGCAGTATTTT. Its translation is CASSLGLAGTSTDTQYF.

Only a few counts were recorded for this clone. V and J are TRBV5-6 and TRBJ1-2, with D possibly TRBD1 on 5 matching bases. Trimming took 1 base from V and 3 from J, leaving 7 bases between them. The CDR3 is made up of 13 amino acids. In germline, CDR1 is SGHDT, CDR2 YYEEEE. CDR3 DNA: TGTGCCAGCAGCTTGTTACAGGACTATGGCTACACCTTC. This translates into CASSLLQDYGYTF.

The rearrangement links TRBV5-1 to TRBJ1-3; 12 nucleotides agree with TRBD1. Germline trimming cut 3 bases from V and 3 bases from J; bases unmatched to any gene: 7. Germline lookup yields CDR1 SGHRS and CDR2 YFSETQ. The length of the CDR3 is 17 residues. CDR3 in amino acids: CASSSPGQGAFGNTIYF. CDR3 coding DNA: TGCGCCAGCAGCTCACCGGGACAGGGGGCGTTTGGAAACACCATATATTTT.

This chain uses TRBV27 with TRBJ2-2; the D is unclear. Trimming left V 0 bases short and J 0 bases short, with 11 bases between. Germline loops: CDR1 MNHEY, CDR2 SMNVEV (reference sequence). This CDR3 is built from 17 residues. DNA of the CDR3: TGTGCCAGCAGTTTATCAGTGCTGCTAGCGAACACCGGGGAGCTGTTTTTT. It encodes CASSLSVLLANTGELFF.

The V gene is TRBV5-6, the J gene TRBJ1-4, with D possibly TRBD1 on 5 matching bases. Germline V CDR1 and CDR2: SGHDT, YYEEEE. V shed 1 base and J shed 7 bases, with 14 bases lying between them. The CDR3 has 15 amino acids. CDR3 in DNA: TGTGCCAGCAGCTTGAGGTCAACAGGCGGTGAAAAACTGTTTTTT. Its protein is CASSLRSTGGEKLFF.

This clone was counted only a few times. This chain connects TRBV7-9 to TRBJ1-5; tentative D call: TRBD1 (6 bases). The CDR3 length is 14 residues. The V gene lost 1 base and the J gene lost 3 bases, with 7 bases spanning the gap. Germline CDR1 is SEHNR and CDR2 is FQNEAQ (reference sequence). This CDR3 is CASSLGTVNQPQHF. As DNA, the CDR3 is TGTGCCAGCAGCTTAGGGACAGTCAATCAGCCCCAGCATTTT. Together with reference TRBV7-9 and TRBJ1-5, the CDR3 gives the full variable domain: DTGVSQNPRHKITKRGQNVTFRCDPISEHNRLYWYRQTLGQGPEFLTYFQNEAQLEKSRLLSDRFSAERPKGSFSTLEIQRTEQGDSAMYLCASSLGTVNQPQHFGDGTRLSIL.

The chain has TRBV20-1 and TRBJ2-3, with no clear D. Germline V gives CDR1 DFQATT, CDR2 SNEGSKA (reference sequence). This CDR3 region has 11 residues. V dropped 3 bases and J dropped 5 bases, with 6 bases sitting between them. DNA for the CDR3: TGCAGTGCTAGTCCGGGAGATACGCAGTATTTT. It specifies CSASPGDTQYF.

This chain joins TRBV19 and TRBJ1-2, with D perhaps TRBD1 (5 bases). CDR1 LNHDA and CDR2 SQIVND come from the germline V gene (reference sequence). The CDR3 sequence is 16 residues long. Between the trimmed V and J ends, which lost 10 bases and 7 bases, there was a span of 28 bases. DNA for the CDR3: TGTGCCATATGGGGGACTCTTACCGTCCCGTCTTCTGGCTACACCTTC. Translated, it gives CAIWGTLTVPSSGYTF.

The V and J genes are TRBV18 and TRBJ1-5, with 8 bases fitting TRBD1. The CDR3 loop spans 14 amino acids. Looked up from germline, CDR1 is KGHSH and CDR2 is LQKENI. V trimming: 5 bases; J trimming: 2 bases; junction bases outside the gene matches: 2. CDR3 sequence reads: CASSSGQGNQPQHF. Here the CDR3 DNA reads TGTGCCAGCTCATCGGGACAGGGCAATCAGCCCCAGCATTTT.

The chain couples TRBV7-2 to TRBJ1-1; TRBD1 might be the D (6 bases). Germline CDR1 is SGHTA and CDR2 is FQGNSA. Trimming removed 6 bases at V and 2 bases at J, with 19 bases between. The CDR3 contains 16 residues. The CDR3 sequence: CASRPTTDRRNTEAFF. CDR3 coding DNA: TGTGCCAGCAGGCCAACGACGGACAGAAGAAACACTGAAGCTTTCTTT.

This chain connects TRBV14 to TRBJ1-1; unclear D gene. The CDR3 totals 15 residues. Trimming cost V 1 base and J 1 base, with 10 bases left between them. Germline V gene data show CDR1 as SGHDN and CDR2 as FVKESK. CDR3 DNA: TGTGCCAGCAGCCAAGTGCGGGCAGCGAACACTGAAGCTTTCTTT. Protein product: CASSQVRAANTEAFF.

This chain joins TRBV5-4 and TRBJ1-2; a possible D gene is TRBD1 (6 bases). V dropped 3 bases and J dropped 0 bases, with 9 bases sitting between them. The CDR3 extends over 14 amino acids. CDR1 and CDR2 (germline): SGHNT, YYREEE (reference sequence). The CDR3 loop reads CASSSQGTNYGYTF. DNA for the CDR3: TGTGCCAGCAGCTCTCAGGGGACTAACTATGGCTACACCTTC.